The clone carrying this TCR beta chain was seen only a few times. As handled by the study authors: For nucleated cells, counts were estimated from reference gene primer amplification. Only in-frame clones appear in the TCRdb table, and some are missing; sequencing was by immunoSEQ multiplex PCR. D and trimming come from the DNA, and the V and J calls and clone size come from that table. The table has about 230,000 clones, about 90% seen once. Germline V gene data show CDR1 as ENHRY and CDR2 as SYGVKD. V shed 10 bases and J shed 5 bases, with 6 bases lying between them. This CDR3 comprises 10 residues. The age range of participants was roughly 18 to 90 years, with residence in roughly 25 US areas. Participants reported their clinical history, and cohort assignment relied on those reports. The data originate from a study of blood T cell repertoires in COVID-19.

The chain links TRBV10-3 to TRBJ1-5; no reliable D call. The sequence came from a woman aged 30 to 39 with acute COVID-19. Source material: PBMCs or T cells enriched from blood (not recorded which). The CDR3 DNA reads as TGTGCCAGCGGGGATCAGCCCCAGCATTTT. This encodes CASGDQPQHF.